Sequencing of this T cell receptor beta chain was carried out in a study of T cells after yellow fever vaccination. Study results and limitations: Abundant clonotypes from the bulk population could get into FACS-sorted repertoires as contaminants.

There are a few counts of this clonotype. Its antigen is undetermined. TCRdb re-called the 5' RACE reads with MiXCR, one entry per CDR3 protein. The sample has some 320,000 distinct CDR3 sequences; around 10% are singletons. This CDR3 region has 14 residues. Germline V CDR1 and CDR2: MNHEY, SVGEGT. Trimming pared 8 bases from V and 3 bases from J, leaving 17 bases between. This TCR was sampled from a man between 18 and 29 years old who received the YFV17D yellow fever vaccine. The chain couples TRBV6-2 or TRBV6-3 to TRBJ2-7; perhaps D is TRBD1 or TRBD2 (5 bases each). The source was CD4+ T cells sorted from PBMCs, collected 45 days after the yellow fever booster vaccination. The CDR3 coding sequence is TGTGCCAGCCTGTCCGGGACGAGGGGCTACGAGCAGTACTTC. It specifies CASLSGTRGYEQYF.